The 17 T cell receptor beta chains reported below all come from one sample, sequenced in a study of T cell changes during pregnancy in multiple sclerosis. This table comes from immunoSEQ multiplex PCR, and its TCRdb copy is limited to in-frame clones, with some not included. This repertoire shows roughly 93,000 clones, 75% to 95% found once; its top ten account for roughly 1.9%. Here the sequenced sample was peripheral blood, taken in the first trimester of pregnancy. The receptors shown here come from a female donor in good health, enrolled as a control in a pregnancy study.

The genes are TRBV19 and TRBJ1-2, with a possible D match to TRBD1 (5 bases). The CDR3 runs to 15 residues. Germline V CDR1 and CDR2: LNHDA, SQIVND (reference sequence). Between the trimmed V and J ends, which lost 0 bases and 8 bases, there was a span of 16 bases. CDR3 bases: TGTGCCAGTAGTATAGATCAGGGCAGATCTGGAGGCTACACCTTC. Translating it yields CASSIDQGRSGGYTF.

The gene calls are TRBV28 and TRBJ1-2, with D unclear. V lost 8 bases to trimming and J lost 2 bases, with 21 bases between them. The germline CDR1 and CDR2 sequences are MDHEN and SYDVKM. The CDR3 consists of 16 residues. Here the CDR3 reads CASRSTGSGLNYGYTF. The CDR3 region has the DNA TGTGCCAGCCGATCAACGGGGAGCGGCCTGAACTATGGCTACACCTTC.

This rearrangement joins TRBV5-6 to TRBJ1-5, with TRBD1 identical over 12 bases. Trimming cost V 0 bases and J 4 bases; bases outside gene matches: 5. The CDR3 extends over 17 amino acids. The germline V gene encodes CDR1 SGHDT and CDR2 YYEEEE. The CDR3 DNA is TGTGCCAGCAGCTTGGGGGACAGGGGGCGAGGGAATCAGCCCCAGCATTTT. It yields the protein CASSLGDRGRGNQPQHF.

The table lists this clone with a count of one. The V gene is TRBV29-1, the J gene TRBJ2-7; 9 bases align to TRBD1. J lost 2 bases, V lost 7 bases, and 9 bases had no gene match. The germline gives CDR1 SQVTM, CDR2 ANQGSEA. This CDR3 region has 14 residues. CDR3 nucleotides: TGCAGCGCTACCTCCGGGACAGGGACCTACGAGCAGTACTTC. It is translated as CSATSGTGTYEQYF.

V and J are TRBV6-5 and TRBJ1-2; D is uncertain. From germline, CDR1 is MNHEY and CDR2 SVGAGI. The CDR3 consists of 13 residues. V lost 0 bases and J lost 3, with 5 bases in between. CDR3 nucleotide sequence: TGTGCCAGCAGTTACTCCAGGCACTATGGCTACACCTTC. As protein: CASSYSRHYGYTF.

In DNA form, the CDR3 reads TGTGCCAGCAGTGAAAGGGGCAGGTCCACGTCCGGAGCTTTCTTT. It translates to CASSERGRSTSGAFF. The J gene is TRBJ1-1, the V gene TRBV6-1; tentative D call: TRBD1 (5 bases). The CDR3 sequence is 15 residues long. The germline CDR1 and CDR2 sequences are MNHNS and SASEGT. Trimming took off 2 bases at V and 10 bases at J, with 20 bases between the two ends.

The genes are TRBV2 and TRBJ2-3, with 9 bases identical to TRBD1. CDR3 length: 15 residues. Germline V gene lookup returns CDR1 SNHLY and CDR2 FYNNEI. With 6 bases clipped from V and 2 bases from J, the junction kept 6 bases outside the gene matches. The CDR3 DNA reads as TGTGCCAGCAGGGAACAGGGGGCGCACACAGATACGCAGTATTTT. It encodes CASREQGAHTDTQYF.

The chain links TRBV28 to TRBJ1-2; TRBD1 aligns across 7 bases. Germline assignment: CDR1 MDHEN and CDR2 SYDVKM. The junction had 9 bases not matched to a gene; V was cut back by 6 bases and J by 8 bases. CDR3 length equals 13 residues. Here the CDR3 DNA reads TGTGCCAGCAGCCCGACAGGGAATGGCGGCTACACCTTC. The encoded protein is CASSPTGNGGYTF.

V and J are TRBV6-5 and TRBJ2-1; possible D gene TRBD1, 6 bases. CDR1 MNHEY and CDR2 SVGAGI come from the germline V gene. The CDR3 spans 15 residues. Trimming cost V 2 bases and J 0 bases, with 8 bases left between them. In DNA form, the CDR3 reads TGTGCCAGCAGTTACGGGGGCCTCTCCTACAATGAGCAGTTCTTC. Protein: CASSYGGLSYNEQFF.

The rearrangement joins TRBV29-1 to TRBJ1-2, with 9 bases lining up with TRBD1. The ends lost 1 base at V and 7 bases at J; junction bases unmatched: 7. CDR1 and CDR2 (germline): SQVTM, ANQGSEA. CDR3 length: 14 residues. The CDR3: CSVEVKQGAAGYTF. In nucleotides, the CDR3 is TGCAGCGTTGAAGTAAAACAGGGGGCGGCTGGCTACACCTTC.

The chain recombines TRBV5-5 with TRBJ2-3, with D possibly TRBD1 on 5 matching bases. Per germline, CDR1 SGHKS and CDR2 YYEKEE (reference sequence). V was shortened by 4 bases and J by 6 bases, with 21 bases between the two germline ends. This CDR3 contains 16 residues. In DNA form, the CDR3 reads TGTGCCAGCAGCCCAAGACTCCAACAAAGGGGTGATACGCAGTATTTT. Protein product: CASSPRLQQRGDTQYF.

The gene calls are TRBV4-1 and TRBJ2-1; 7 bases line up with TRBD1. The CDR3 runs to 15 residues. Germline V gene data show CDR1 as MGHRA and CDR2 as YSYEKL. With V trimmed by 1 base and J by 3 bases, 3 bases remained unmatched. In DNA, the CDR3 is TGCGCCAGCAGCCAAGGACAGGGTATCTACAATGAGCAGTTCTTC. Its protein is CASSQGQGIYNEQFF.

The CDR3: CASMGQGLYEQYF. The CDR3 region has the DNA TGTGCCAGCATGGGGCAGGGATTGTACGAGCAGTACTTC. This chain links TRBV27 with TRBJ2-7, with TRBD1 as a possible D gene (5 bases). Per germline, CDR1 MNHEY and CDR2 SMNVEV (reference sequence). V gave up 7 bases and J gave up 4 bases, with 14 bases separating them. The CDR3 sequence is 13 residues long.

The chain couples TRBV7-3 to TRBJ2-1; 7 bases line up with TRBD2. The V segment lost 6 bases and the J segment 7 bases; nucleotides outside the gene matches: 6. Germline CDR1 reads SGHTA; CDR2 reads FQGTGA. The CDR3 contains 13 residues. The CDR3 spells CASRSNGGNEQFF. The CDR3 DNA reads as TGTGCCAGCAGAAGTAACGGGGGGAATGAGCAGTTCTTC.

This clone was seen only once. The chain carries TRBV28 and TRBJ2-3, with D possibly TRBD2 on 7 matching bases. V shed 3 bases and J shed 8 bases, with 9 bases lying between them. CDR1 and CDR2 (germline): MDHEN, SYDVKM. The CDR3 covers 12 residues. The CDR3 here is CASSFGGRTQYF. In nucleotides, the CDR3 is TGTGCCAGCAGTTTCGGGGGGCGTACGCAGTATTTT.

The chain uses TRBV27 and TRBJ1-1; 9 bases map to TRBD1. Germline trimming cut 7 bases from V and 1 base from J; bases unmatched to any gene: 7. This CDR3 contains 15 residues. From germline, CDR1 is MNHEY and CDR2 SMNVEV (reference sequence). The CDR3: CASTGGQGQNTEAFF. CDR3 in DNA: TGTGCCAGCACCGGGGGACAGGGACAGAACACTGAAGCTTTCTTT.

The rearrangement uses TRBV11-2 and TRBJ2-7; 11 bases match TRBD2. Germline lookup yields CDR1 SGHAT and CDR2 FQNNGV. This CDR3 contains 14 residues. The J segment lost 4 bases and the V segment lost 2 bases, leaving 1 base of the junction unmatched. The CDR3 spells CASSLLAGGYEQYF. The CDR3 DNA reads as TGTGCCAGCAGCTTACTAGCGGGGGGATACGAGCAGTACTTC.